The 12 T cell receptor beta chains below come from one sample, sequenced in a study of CD8 T cells in ankylosing spondylitis. Whole-study findings and limits: A TCR beta motif made of several highly homologous variants seemed typical of ankylosing spondylitis blood.

TCRdb re-analysed the 5' RACE reads in MiXCR, keeping a single row per CDR3 protein. The data contain over 600,000 distinct CDR3 sequences, around 17% of them seen just once; the ten biggest clones take up about a fifth. Their recognized antigens are unknown. Sequencing was performed on blood, either unsorted or a sorted T cell fraction (not recorded which). These receptors came from a male donor with ankylosing spondylitis.

The CDR3 sequence: CASSLEPAEKLFF. The CDR3 nucleotides read TGTGCCAGCAGCTTAGAGCCGGCAGAAAAACTGTTTTTT. The rearrangement uses TRBV7-2 and TRBJ1-4; no clear D gene. The CDR3 sequence is 13 residues long. Between the trimmed V and J ends, which lost 1 base and 8 bases, there was a span of 8 bases. Germline V gene sequence: CDR1 SGHTA, CDR2 FQGNSA.

The V gene is TRBV12-3 or TRBV12-4, the J gene TRBJ1-6, with 12 bases lining up with TRBD1. With V trimmed by 6 bases and J by 10 bases, 4 bases remained unmatched. There are 14 residues in the CDR3. In DNA, the CDR3 is TGTGCCAGCAGGGGACAGGGGGCAGGGTCACCCCTCCACTTT. Translated, it gives CASRGQGAGSPLHF.

The table lists this clonotype with a few counts. CDR3 bases: TGTGCCAGCAGCTCACTCCCCGGGACTAGGGGCATTCAGTACTTC. Encoded protein: CASSSLPGTRGIQYF. The gene calls are TRBV7-8 and TRBJ2-4, with 8 bases lining up with TRBD2. This CDR3 is 15 amino acids long. V lost 4 bases to trimming and J lost 9 bases; unmatched junction nucleotides: 11. The germline V gene encodes CDR1 SGHVS and CDR2 FQNEAQ.

This chain links TRBV30 with TRBJ2-1; TRBD2 aligns across 11 bases. This CDR3 is built from 14 residues. Germline CDR1 is GTSNPN and CDR2 is SVGIG (reference sequence). J was trimmed by 4 bases and V by 3 bases; bases with no gene match: 2. CDR3 sequence: CAWSRLAGYNEQFF. The CDR3 DNA reads as TGTGCCTGGAGCCGACTAGCGGGATACAATGAGCAGTTCTTC.

The chain couples TRBV6-1 to TRBJ2-7, with a tentative D call TRBD2 (5 bases). V was pared by 7 bases and J by 0 bases, with 7 bases between. The CDR3 sequence is 12 residues long. CDR1 and CDR2 (germline): MNHNS, SASEGT. CDR3: CASNGDSYEQYF. CDR3 DNA sequence: TGTGCCAGCAACGGGGACTCCTACGAGCAGTACTTC.

Only a few counts were recorded for this clonotype. The rearrangement uses TRBV12-3 or TRBV12-4 and TRBJ2-2; 8 bases map to TRBD2. J gave up 6 bases and V 1 base, and 10 bases lay outside the gene matches. The CDR3 covers 17 residues. The CDR3 reads CASSLVSGGLASGELFF. The DNA for the CDR3 is TGTGCCAGCAGTTTAGTGTCGGGAGGGCTTGCGTCCGGGGAGCTGTTTTTT.

The chain joins TRBV5-1 to TRBJ2-2; weak D call: TRBD2 (5 bases). The germline CDR1 and CDR2 sequences are SGHRS and YFSETQ. The CDR3 covers 14 residues. The V and J ends lost 1 base and 5 bases respectively, with 9 bases between them. The CDR3 region is CASSLLSGTGELFF. The DNA for the CDR3 is TGCGCCAGCAGCTTGCTATCGGGGACCGGGGAGCTGTTTTTT.

This clonotype was counted only a few times. V gene TRBV12-3 or TRBV12-4 combines with J gene TRBJ2-1; a weak D match, TRBD1 (5 bases). V lost 1 base to trimming and J lost 6 bases, with 13 bases between them. The CDR3 totals 15 residues. DNA for the CDR3: TGTGCCAGCAGTTTAGGGGGCCAAAGAGGCAATGAGCAGTTCTTC. Translating it yields CASSLGGQRGNEQFF.

The V gene is TRBV28, the J gene TRBJ1-2, with D possibly TRBD1 on 5 matching bases. Germline V gene sequence: CDR1 MDHEN, CDR2 SYDVKM. Between the trimmed V and J ends, which lost 4 bases and 8 bases, there was a span of 17 bases. The CDR3 covers 14 residues. The DNA of the CDR3 is TGTGCCAGCAGTTCAGGCCGGGACCGGGGGGGCTACACCTTC. Protein: CASSSGRDRGGYTF.

The chain couples TRBV29-1 to TRBJ1-1; TRBD1 matches 10 bases. Germline CDR1 reads SQVTM; CDR2 reads ANQGSEA. The V gene end was trimmed by 4 bases and the J gene end by 5 bases; junction bases not matched to a gene: 1. This CDR3 spans 12 amino acids. CDR3 sequence (DNA): TGCAGCGTTGGGACAGGGGGTACTGAAGCTTTCTTT. Translating gives CSVGTGGTEAFF.

The rearrangement joins TRBV4-1 to TRBJ1-1, with 7 bases matching TRBD1. The CDR3 is 15 residues long. Germline CDR1 reads MGHRA; CDR2 reads YSYEKL. V gave up 1 base and J gave up 4 bases; unmatched junction bases: 6. This chain's CDR3 is CASSQVARGATEAFF. The DNA for the CDR3 is TGCGCCAGCAGCCAAGTGGCCAGGGGGGCCACTGAAGCTTTCTTT.

This clonotype was seen a few times. V and J are TRBV6-5 and TRBJ1-6; D is unclear. Trimming took 2 bases from V and 8 from J, leaving 13 bases between them. Germline CDR1 and CDR2: MNHEY and SVGAGI. The CDR3 has 15 amino acids. CDR3 sequence: CASSYGRTGDSPLHF. The DNA for the CDR3 is TGTGCCAGCAGTTACGGACGAACTGGGGATTCACCCCTCCACTTT.